This TCR beta chain stems from a study of T cell repertoires in cytomegalovirus infection. The wider study: CMV epitopes in the study were HLA-C-restricted (recently identified) and HLA-B-restricted (well studied). An indication of both CMV infection and matching HLA type came from public TCR beta signatures.

V was clipped by 4 bases and J by 2 bases; unmatched bases: 9. The CDR3 runs to 18 residues. Looked up from germline, CDR1 is SGHVS and CDR2 is FNYEAQ. This clonotype was recorded a few times. What it binds is not known. MiXCR, applied by TCRdb to the reads, yields one record per CDR3 protein. Among approximately 590,000 distinct CDR3 sequences, over 35% were seen once, and the ten largest hold around 46%. This clonotype was sampled from a human donor in good health (CMV status not recorded). Some clones in this sample may be carry-over from other donors' samples. The material was cultured PBMCs, obtained from culture after CMV antigen stimulation. V gene TRBV7-6 combines with J gene TRBJ2-7; 15 positions agree with TRBD2. Here the CDR3 DNA reads TGTGCCAGCAGCTCCAGGACTAGCGGGGGGGCACCCACCTACGAGCAGTACTTC. Translated: CASSSRTSGGAPTYEQYF.